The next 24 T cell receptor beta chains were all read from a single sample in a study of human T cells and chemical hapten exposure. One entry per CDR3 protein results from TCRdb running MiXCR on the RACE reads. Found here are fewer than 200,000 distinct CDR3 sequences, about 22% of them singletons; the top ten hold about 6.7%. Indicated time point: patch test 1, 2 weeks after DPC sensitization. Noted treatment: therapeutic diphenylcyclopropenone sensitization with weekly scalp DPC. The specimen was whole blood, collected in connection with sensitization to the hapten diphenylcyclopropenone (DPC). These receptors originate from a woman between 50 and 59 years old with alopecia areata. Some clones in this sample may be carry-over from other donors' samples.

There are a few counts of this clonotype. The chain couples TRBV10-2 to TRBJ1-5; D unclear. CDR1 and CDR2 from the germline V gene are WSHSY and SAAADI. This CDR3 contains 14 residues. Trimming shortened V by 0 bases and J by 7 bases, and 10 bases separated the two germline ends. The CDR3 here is CASSESSLRQPQHF. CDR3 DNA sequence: TGCGCCAGCAGTGAGTCGTCCCTCAGACAGCCCCAGCATTTT.

The CDR3 DNA reads as TGTGCCAGTACCAGGGGCCAAAGCCCGTATGGCTACACCTTC. Its protein product is CASTRGQSPYGYTF. This chain joins TRBV7-9 and TRBJ1-2; D perhaps matches TRBD1 (6 bases). Trimming stripped 9 bases from V and 5 bases from J, with 19 bases between. This CDR3 contains 14 residues. Per germline, CDR1 SEHNR and CDR2 FQNEAQ (reference sequence). The full variable domain, its missing parts supplied by reference TRBV7-9 and TRBJ1-2, is DTGVSQNPRHKITKRGQNVTFRCDPISEHNRLYWYRQTLGQGPEFLTYFQNEAQLEKSRLLSDRFSAERPKGSFSTLEIQRTEQGDSAMYLCASTRGQSPYGYTFGSGTRLTVV.

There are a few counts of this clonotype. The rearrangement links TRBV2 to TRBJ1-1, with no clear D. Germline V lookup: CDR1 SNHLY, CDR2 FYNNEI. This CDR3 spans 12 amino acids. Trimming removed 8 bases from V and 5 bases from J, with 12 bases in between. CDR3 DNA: TGTGCCAGCCAAGGGTATCTTACTGAAGCTTTCTTT. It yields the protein CASQGYLTEAFF.

This CDR3 is CASRGLATQETQYF. CDR3 DNA: TGTGCCAGCAGGGGACTAGCGACCCAAGAGACCCAGTACTTC. This chain links TRBV2 with TRBJ2-5; 10 positions match TRBD2. Germline V gene sequence: CDR1 SNHLY, CDR2 FYNNEI. CDR3 size: 14 residues. Losses at the gene ends were 6 bases for V and 1 base for J; bases not matched to a gene: 2.

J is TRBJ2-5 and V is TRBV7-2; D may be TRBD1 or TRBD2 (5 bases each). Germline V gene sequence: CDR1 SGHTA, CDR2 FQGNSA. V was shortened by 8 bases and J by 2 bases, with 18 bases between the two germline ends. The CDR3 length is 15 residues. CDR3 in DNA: TGTGCCAGCGGTGACCCCGGGACCCCACAAGAGACCCAGTACTTC. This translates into CASGDPGTPQETQYF.

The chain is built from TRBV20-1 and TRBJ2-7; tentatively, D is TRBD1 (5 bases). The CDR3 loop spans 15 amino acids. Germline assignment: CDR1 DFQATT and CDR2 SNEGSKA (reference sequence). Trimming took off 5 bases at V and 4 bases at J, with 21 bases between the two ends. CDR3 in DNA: TGCAGTGCTCAAGTAGGAAGCAGGGCGGATTACGAGCAGTACTTC. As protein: CSAQVGSRADYEQYF.

CDR3 residues: CASSPPGQFYGYTF. CDR3 in DNA: TGTGCCAGCAGTCCGCCGGGACAGTTCTATGGCTACACCTTC. This chain joins TRBV12-3 or TRBV12-4 and TRBJ1-2; 7 positions match TRBD1. The CDR3 spans 14 residues. Trimming removed 5 bases from V and 4 bases from J; junction bases left unmatched: 7.

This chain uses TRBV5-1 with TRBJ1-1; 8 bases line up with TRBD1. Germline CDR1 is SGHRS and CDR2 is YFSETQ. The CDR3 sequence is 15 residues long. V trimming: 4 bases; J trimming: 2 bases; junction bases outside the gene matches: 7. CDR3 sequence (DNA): TGCGCCAGCAGCATTGGACAGGGACGTAACACTGAAGCTTTCTTT. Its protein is CASSIGQGRNTEAFF.

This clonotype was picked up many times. The CDR3 protein is CSVESPYEQYF. The CDR3 DNA reads TGCAGCGTTGAGTCCCCCTACGAGCAGTACTTC. The chain joins TRBV29-1 to TRBJ2-7; D is undetermined. The V end lost 3 bases, the J end lost 2 bases, and 5 bases lay between the germline ends. This CDR3 spans 11 amino acids. Germline lookup yields CDR1 SQVTM and CDR2 ANQGSEA.

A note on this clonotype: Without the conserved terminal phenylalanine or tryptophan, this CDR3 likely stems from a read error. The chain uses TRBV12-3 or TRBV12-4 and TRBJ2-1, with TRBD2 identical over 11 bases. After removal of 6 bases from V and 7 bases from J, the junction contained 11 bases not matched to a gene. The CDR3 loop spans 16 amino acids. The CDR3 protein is CASRFKTSGMGNEQFS. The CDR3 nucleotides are TGTGCCAGCAGATTTAAGACTAGCGGGATGGGAAATGAGCAGTTCTCC.

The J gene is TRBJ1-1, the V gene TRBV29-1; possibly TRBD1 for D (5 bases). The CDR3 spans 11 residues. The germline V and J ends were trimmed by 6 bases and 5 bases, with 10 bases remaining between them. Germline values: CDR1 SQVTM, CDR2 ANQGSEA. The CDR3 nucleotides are TGCAGCGTCAGGGTTGGAACTGAAGCTTTCTTT. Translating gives CSVRVGTEAFF.

The CDR3 DNA is TGTGCCAGCAGTGACCCTGGACTAGCGGGAGGGTCAACCTACAATGAGCAGTTCTTC. Translating gives CASSDPGLAGGSTYNEQFF. The J gene is TRBJ2-1, the V gene TRBV6-1; TRBD2 matches at 15 bases. Trimming took 3 bases from V and 2 from J; bases not matched to a gene: 8. The CDR3 runs to 19 residues. The germline CDR1 and CDR2 sequences are MNHNS and SASEGT.

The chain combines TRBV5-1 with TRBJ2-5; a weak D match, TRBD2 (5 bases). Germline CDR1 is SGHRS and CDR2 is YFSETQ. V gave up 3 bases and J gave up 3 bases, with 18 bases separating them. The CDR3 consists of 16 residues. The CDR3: CASSSGDADGEETQYF. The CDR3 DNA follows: TGCGCCAGCAGCTCCGGCGACGCCGACGGGGAAGAGACCCAGTACTTC.

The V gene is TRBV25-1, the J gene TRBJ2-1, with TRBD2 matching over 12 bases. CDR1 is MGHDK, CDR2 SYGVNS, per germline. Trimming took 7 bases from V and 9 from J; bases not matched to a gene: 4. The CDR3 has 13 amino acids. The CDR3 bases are TGTGCCAGCACTCCGGGACTAGCGGGTGAGCAGTTCTTC. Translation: CASTPGLAGEQFF.

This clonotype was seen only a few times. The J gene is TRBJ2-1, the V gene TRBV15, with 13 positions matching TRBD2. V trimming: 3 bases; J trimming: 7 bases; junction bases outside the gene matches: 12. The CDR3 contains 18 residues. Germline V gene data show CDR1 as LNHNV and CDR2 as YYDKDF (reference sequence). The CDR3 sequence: CATSRPYQTSGRMNEQFF. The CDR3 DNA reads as TGTGCCACCAGCAGGCCTTACCAGACTAGCGGGAGGATGAATGAGCAGTTCTTC.

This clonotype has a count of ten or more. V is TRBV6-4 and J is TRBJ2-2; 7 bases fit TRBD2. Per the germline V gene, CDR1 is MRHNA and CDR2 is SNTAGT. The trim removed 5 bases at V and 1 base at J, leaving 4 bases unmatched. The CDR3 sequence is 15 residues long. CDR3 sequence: CASSTSSGNTGELFF. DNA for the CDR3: TGTGCCAGCAGTACTTCTAGCGGGAACACCGGGGAGCTGTTTTTT.

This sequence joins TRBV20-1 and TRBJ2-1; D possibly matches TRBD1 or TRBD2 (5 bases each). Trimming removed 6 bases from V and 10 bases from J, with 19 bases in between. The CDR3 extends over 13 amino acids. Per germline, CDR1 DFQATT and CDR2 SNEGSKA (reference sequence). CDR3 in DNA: TGCAGTGCCCCCCAGGCTGCCGGGACCGAGCAGTTCTTC. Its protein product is CSAPQAAGTEQFF.

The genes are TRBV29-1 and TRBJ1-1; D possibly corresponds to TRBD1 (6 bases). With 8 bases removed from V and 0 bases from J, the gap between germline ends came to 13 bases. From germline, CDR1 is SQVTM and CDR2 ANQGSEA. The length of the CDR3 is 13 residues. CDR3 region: CSIQGQMNTEAFF. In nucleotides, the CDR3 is TGCAGCATACAGGGACAAATGAACACTGAAGCTTTCTTT.

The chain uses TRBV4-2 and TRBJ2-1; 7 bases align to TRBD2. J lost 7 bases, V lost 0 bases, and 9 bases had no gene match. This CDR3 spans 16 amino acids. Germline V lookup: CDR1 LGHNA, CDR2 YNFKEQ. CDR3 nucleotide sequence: TGTGCCAGCAGCCAAGATGGAGCGGGACCTTGGAATGAGCAGTTCTTC. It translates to CASSQDGAGPWNEQFF.

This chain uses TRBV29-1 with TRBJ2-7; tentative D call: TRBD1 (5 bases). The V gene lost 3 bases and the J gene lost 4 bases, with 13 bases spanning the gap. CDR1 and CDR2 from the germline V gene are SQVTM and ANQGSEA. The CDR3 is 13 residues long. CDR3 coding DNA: TGCAGCGTTGAGGTACTCGACAGATACGAGCAGTACTTC. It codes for CSVEVLDRYEQYF.

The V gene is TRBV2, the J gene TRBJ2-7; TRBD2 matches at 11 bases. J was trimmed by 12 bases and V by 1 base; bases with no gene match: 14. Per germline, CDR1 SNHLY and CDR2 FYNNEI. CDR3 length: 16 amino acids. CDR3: CASSEGLAGGEILGYF. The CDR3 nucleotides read TGTGCCAGCAGTGAAGGGCTAGCGGGAGGTGAAATACTCGGGTACTTC.

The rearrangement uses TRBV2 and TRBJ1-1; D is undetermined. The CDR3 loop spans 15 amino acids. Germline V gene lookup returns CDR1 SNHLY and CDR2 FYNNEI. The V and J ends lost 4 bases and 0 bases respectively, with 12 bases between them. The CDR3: CASSGPPTMNTEAFF. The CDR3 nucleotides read TGTGCCAGCAGTGGACCCCCGACTATGAACACTGAAGCTTTCTTT.

The CDR3 coding sequence is TGTGCCAGCAGTTTGGGGGGCGTAAAGACAGATACGCAGTATTTT. As protein: CASSLGGVKTDTQYF. The V and J genes are TRBV28 and TRBJ2-3, with D possibly being TRBD1 or TRBD2 (6 bases each). Trimming pared 3 bases from V and 3 bases from J, leaving 13 bases between. The CDR3 has 15 amino acids. CDR1 and CDR2 from the germline V gene are MDHEN and SYDVKM.

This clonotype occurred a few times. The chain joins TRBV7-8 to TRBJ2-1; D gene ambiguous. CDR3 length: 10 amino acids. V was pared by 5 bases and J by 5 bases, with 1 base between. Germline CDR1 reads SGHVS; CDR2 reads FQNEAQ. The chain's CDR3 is CASSNNEQFF. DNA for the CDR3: TGTGCCAGCAGCAACAATGAGCAGTTCTTC.